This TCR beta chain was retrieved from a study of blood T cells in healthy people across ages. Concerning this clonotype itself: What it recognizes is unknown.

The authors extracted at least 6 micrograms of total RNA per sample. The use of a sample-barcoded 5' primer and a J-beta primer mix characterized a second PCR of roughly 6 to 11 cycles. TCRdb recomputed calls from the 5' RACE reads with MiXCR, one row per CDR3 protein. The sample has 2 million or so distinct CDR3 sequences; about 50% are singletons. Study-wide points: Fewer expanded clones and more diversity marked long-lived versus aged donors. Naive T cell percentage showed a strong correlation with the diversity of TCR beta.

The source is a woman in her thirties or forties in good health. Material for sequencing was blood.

The CDR3 reads CSVSIAGLNEKLFF. The CDR3 DNA follows: TGCAGCGTGAGCATTGCGGGACTTAATGAAAAACTGTTTTTT. V and J are TRBV29-1 and TRBJ1-4; D possibly corresponds to TRBD1 (5 bases). V lost 6 bases and J lost 4, with 15 bases in between. The germline V gene encodes CDR1 SQVTM and CDR2 ANQGSEA. CDR3 size: 14 residues. Variable domain in full (rest from reference TRBV29-1 and TRBJ1-4): SAVISQKPSRDICQRGTSLTIQCQVDSQVTMMFWYRQQPGQSLTLIATANQGSEATYESGFVIDKFPISRPNLTFSTLTVSNMSPEDSSIYLCSVSIAGLNEKLFFGSGTQLSVL.